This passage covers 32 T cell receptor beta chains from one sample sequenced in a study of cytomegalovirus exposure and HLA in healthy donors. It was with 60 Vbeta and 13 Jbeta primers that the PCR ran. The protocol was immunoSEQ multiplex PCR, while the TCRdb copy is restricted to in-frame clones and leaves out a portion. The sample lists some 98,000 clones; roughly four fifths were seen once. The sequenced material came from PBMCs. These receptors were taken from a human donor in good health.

The CDR3 spells CASRGTGYYGYTF. Written as DNA, the CDR3 is TGTGCCAGCAGGGGGACAGGGTATTATGGCTACACCTTC. J is TRBJ1-2 and V is TRBV2; 9 bases agree with TRBD1. The junction had 4 bases not matched to a gene; V was cut back by 6 bases and J by 5 bases. CDR1 and CDR2 from the germline V gene are SNHLY and FYNNEI. This CDR3 region has 13 residues.

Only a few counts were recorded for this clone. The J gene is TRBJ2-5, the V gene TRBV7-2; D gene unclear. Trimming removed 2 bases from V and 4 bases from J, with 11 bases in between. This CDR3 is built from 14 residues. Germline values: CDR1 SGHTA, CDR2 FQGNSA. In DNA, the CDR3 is TGTGCCAGCAGCTTAAACCCGGTGAGAGAGACCCAGTACTTC. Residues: CASSLNPVRETQYF.

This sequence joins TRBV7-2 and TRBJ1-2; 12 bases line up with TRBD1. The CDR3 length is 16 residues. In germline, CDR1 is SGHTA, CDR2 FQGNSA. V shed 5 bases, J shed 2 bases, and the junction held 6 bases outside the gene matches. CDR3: CASSTGTGGSNYGYTF. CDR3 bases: TGTGCCAGCAGCACGGGGACAGGGGGCTCGAACTATGGCTACACCTTC.

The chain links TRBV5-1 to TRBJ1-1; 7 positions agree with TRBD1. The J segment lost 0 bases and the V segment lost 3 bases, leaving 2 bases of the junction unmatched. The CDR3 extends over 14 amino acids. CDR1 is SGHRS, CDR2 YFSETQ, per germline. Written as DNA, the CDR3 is TGCGCCAGCAGCTGGGACAGTCTGAACACTGAAGCTTTCTTT. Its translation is CASSWDSLNTEAFF.

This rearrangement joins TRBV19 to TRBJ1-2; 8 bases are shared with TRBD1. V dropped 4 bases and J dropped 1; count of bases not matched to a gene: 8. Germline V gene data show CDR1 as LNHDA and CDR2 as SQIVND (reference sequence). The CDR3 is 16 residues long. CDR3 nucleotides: TGTGCCAGTAGTACCCAGGGGGCGGATTTTAACTATGGCTACACCTTC. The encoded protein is CASSTQGADFNYGYTF.

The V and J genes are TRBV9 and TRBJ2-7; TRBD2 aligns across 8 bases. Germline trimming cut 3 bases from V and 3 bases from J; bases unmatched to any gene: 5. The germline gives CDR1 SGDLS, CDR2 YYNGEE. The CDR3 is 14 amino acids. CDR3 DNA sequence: TGTGCCAGCAGCGGGGGGACTAGTGGCTACGAGCAGTACTTC. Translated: CASSGGTSGYEQYF.

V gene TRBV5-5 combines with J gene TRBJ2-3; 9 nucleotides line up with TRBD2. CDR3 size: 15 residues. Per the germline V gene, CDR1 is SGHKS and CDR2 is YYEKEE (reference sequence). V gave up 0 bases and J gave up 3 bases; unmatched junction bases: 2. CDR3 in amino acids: CASSLGTSATDTQYF. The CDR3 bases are TGTGCCAGCAGCTTGGGGACTAGCGCAACAGATACGCAGTATTTT.

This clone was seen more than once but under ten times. DNA for the CDR3: TGCGCCAGTTACAGGGCCCTGGACACTGAAGCTTTCTTT. Residues: CASYRALDTEAFF. The rearrangement links TRBV5-1 to TRBJ1-1, with D possibly matching TRBD1 (6 bases). Trimming stripped 8 bases from V and 3 bases from J, with 14 bases between. Germline V gene lookup returns CDR1 SGHRS and CDR2 YFSETQ. This CDR3 has 13 residues.

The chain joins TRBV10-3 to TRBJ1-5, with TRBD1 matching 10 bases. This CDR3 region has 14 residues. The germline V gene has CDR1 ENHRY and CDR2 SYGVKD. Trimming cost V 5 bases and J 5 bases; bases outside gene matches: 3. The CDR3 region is CAISPGQGHQPQHF. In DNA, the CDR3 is TGTGCCATCAGTCCGGGACAGGGGCATCAGCCCCAGCATTTT.

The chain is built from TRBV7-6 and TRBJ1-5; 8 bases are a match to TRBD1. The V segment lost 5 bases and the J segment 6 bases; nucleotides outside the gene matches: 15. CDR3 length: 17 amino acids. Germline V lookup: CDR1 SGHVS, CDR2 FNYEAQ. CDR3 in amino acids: CASSPGPTQGVSQPQHF. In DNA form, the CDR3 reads TGTGCCAGCAGCCCCGGCCCCACACAGGGGGTAAGTCAGCCCCAGCATTTT.

This CDR3 is CASSQGTGINEKLFF. The CDR3 DNA is TGTGCCAGCAGCCAAGGGACAGGGATCAATGAAAAACTGTTTTTT. The rearrangement uses TRBV7-2 and TRBJ1-4, with 9 positions matching TRBD1. The length of the CDR3 is 15 residues. The V and J ends lost 5 bases and 5 bases, in that order; junction bases with no gene match: 6. Germline V gives CDR1 SGHTA, CDR2 FQGNSA.

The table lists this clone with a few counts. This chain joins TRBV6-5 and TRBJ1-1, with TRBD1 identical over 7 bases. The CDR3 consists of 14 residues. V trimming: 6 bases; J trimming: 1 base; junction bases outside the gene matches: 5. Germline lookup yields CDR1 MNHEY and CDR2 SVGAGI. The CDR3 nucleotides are TGTGCCAGCAGCTGGACAGGAGGGAACACTGAAGCTTTCTTT. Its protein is CASSWTGGNTEAFF.

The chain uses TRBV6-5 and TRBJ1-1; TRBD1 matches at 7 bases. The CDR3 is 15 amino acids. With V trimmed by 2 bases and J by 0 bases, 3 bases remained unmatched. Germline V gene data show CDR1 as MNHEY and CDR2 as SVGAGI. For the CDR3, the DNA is TGTGCCAGCAGTTACGTGACAGGGATGAACACTGAAGCTTTCTTT. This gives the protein CASSYVTGMNTEAFF.

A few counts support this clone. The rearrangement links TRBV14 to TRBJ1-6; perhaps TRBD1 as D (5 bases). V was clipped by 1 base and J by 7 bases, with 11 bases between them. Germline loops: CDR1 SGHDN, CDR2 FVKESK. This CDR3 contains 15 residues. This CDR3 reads CASSQGGGGNSPLHF. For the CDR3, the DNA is TGTGCCAGCAGCCAAGGTGGCGGGGGGAATTCACCCCTCCACTTT.

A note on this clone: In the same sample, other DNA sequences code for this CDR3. CDR3 DNA: TGTGCTAGTGGCCTTACAGGGACCAATGGCTACACCTTC. This codes for CASGLTGTNGYTF. The chain links TRBV12-5 to TRBJ1-2; TRBD1 is a possible D gene (6 bases). CDR1 is LGHNT, CDR2 FRNRAP, per germline. The CDR3 has 13 residues. The V end was cut by 6 bases, the J end by 6 bases, with 14 bases between.

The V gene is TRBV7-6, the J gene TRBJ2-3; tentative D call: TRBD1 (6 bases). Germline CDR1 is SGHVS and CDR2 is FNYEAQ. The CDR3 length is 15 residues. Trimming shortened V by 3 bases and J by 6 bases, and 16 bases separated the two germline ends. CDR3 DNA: TGTGCCAGCAGCTTTCCGTTGCAGGGGCCGGATACGCAGTATTTT. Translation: CASSFPLQGPDTQYF. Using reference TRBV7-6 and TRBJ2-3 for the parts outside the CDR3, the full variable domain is GAGVSQSPRYKVTKRGQDVALRCDPISGHVSLYWYRQALGQGPEFLTYFNYEAQQDKSGLPNDRFSAERPEGSISTLTIQRTEQRDSAMYRCASSFPLQGPDTQYFGPGTRLTVL.

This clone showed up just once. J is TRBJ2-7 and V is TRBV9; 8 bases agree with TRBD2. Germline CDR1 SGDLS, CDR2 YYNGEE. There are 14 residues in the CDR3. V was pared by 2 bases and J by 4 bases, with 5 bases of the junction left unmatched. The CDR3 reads CASSVGGGLYEQYF. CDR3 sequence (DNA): TGTGCCAGCAGCGTCGGCGGGGGGCTTTACGAGCAGTACTTC.

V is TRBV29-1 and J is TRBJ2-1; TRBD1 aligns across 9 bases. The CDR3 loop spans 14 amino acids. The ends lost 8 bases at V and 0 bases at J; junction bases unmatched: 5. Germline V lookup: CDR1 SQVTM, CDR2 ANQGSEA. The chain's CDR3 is CSTRTGDSYNEQFF. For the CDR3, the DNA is TGCAGCACTAGGACAGGGGACTCCTACAATGAGCAGTTCTTC.

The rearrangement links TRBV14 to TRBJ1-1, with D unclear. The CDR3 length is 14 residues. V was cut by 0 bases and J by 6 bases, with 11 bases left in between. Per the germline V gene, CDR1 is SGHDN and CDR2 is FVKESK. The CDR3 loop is CASSQDLGWSEAFF. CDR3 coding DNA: TGTGCCAGCAGCCAAGACCTCGGTTGGTCTGAAGCTTTCTTT.

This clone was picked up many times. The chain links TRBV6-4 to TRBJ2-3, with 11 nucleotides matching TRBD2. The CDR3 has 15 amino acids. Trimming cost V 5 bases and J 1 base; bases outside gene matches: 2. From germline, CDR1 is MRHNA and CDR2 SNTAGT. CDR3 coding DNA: TGTGCCAGCAGTTCGACTAGCGGGGGCACAGATACGCAGTATTTT. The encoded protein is CASSSTSGGTDTQYF.

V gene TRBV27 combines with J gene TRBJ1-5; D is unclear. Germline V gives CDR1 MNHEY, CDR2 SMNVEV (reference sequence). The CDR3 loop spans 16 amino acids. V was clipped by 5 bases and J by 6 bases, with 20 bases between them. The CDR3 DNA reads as TGTGCCAGCAGTCCGGCGGGTGAGGGCTGGAGTCAGCCCCAGCATTTT. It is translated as CASSPAGEGWSQPQHF.

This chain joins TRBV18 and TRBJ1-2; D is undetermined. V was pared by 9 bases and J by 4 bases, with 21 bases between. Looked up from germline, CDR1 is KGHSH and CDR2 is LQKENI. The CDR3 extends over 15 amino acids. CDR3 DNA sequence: TGTGCCAGTTCGGGAATGGAACGGCCGGTCTATGGCTACACCTTC. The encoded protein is CASSGMERPVYGYTF.

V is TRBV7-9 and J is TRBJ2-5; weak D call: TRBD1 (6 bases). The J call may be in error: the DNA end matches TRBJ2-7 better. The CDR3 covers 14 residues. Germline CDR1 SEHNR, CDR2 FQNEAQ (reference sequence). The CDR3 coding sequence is TGTGCCAGCAGCTTGGACAGAATTTCCTACGAGCAGTACTTC. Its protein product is CASSLDRISYEQYF.

The CDR3 sequence is CASSPQTGVSYNEQFF. CDR3 coding DNA: TGTGCCAGCAGCCCCCAGACAGGGGTCTCCTACAATGAGCAGTTCTTC. V gene TRBV9 combines with J gene TRBJ2-1; TRBD1 aligns across 8 bases. Unmatched junction bases numbered 6, after V lost 4 bases and J lost 0 bases. Germline CDR1 and CDR2: SGDLS and YYNGEE. This CDR3 has 16 residues. Looking up the rest from reference TRBV9 and TRBJ2-1 gives the full variable domain: DSGVTQTPKHLITATGQRVTLRCSPRSGDLSVYWYQQSLDQGLQFLIQYYNGEERAKGNILERFSAQQFPDLHSELNLSSLELGDSALYFCASSPQTGVSYNEQFFGPGTRLTVL.

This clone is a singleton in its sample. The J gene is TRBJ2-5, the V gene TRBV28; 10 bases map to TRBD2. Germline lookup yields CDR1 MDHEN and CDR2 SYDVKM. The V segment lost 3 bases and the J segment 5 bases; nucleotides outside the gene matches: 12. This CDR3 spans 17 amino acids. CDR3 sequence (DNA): TGTGCCAGCAGTTTCCCGGGTAGCGGGAGGTCGGTTGAGACCCAGTACTTC. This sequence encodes CASSFPGSGRSVETQYF. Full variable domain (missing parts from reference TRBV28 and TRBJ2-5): DVKVTQSSRYLVKRTGEKVFLECVQDMDHENMFWYRQDPGLGLRLIYFSYDVKMKEKGDIPEGYSVSREKKERFSLILESASTNQTSMYLCASSFPGSGRSVETQYFGPGTRLLVL.

CDR3 nucleotide sequence: TGTGCCAGCAGCTTGGCCGGGGGGAATAATCAGCCCCAGCATTTT. Amino acids: CASSLAGGNNQPQHF. J is TRBJ1-5 and V is TRBV5-6; D may be TRBD1 (5 bases). Per germline, CDR1 SGHDT and CDR2 YYEEEE. The V end lost 0 bases, the J end lost 4 bases, and 11 bases lay between the germline ends. This CDR3 contains 15 residues.

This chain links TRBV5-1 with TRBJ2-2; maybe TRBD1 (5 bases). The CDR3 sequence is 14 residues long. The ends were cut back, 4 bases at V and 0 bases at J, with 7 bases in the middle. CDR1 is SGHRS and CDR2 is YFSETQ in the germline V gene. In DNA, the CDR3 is TGCGCCAGCAGCGACAGATCGAACACCGGGGAGCTGTTTTTT. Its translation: CASSDRSNTGELFF.

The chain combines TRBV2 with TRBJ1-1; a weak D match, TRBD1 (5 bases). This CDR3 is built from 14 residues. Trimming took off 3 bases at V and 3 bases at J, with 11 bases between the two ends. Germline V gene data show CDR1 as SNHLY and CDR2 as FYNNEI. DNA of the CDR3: TGTGCCAGCAGTGAGGCAATAGGGGACACTGAAGCTTTCTTT. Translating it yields CASSEAIGDTEAFF.

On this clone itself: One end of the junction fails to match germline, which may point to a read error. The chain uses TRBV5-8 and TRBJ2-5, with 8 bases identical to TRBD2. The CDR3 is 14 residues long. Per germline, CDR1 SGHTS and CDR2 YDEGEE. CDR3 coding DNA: TGTGCCAGCAGGTTGGGACTAGTCTCGGAGACCCAGTACTTC. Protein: CASRLGLVSETQYF.

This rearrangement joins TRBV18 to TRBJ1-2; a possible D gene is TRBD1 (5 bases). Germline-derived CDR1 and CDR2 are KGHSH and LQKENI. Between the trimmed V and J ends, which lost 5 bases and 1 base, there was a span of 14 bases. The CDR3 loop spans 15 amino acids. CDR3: CASSSGTGDNYGYTF. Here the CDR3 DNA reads TGTGCCAGCTCATCCGGGACGGGGGATAACTATGGCTACACCTTC.

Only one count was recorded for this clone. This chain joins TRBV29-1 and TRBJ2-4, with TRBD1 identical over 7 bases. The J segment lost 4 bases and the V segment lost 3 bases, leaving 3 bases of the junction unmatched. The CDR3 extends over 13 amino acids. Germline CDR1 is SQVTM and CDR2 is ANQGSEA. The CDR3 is CSVEPGQKNIQYF. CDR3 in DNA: TGCAGCGTTGAGCCGGGACAGAAAAACATTCAGTACTTC.

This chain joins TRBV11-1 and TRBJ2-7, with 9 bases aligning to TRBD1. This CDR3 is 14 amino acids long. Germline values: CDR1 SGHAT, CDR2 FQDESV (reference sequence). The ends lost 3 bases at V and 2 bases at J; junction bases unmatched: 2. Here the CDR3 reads CASSLGQGPYEQYF. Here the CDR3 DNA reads TGTGCCAGCAGCTTGGGACAGGGCCCCTACGAGCAGTACTTC. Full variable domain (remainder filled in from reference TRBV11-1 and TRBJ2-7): EAEVAQSPRYKITEKSQAVAFWCDPISGHATLYWYRQILGQGPELLVQFQDESVVDDSQLPKDRFSAERLKGVDSTLKIQPAELGDSAMYLCASSLGQGPYEQYFGPGTRLTVT.